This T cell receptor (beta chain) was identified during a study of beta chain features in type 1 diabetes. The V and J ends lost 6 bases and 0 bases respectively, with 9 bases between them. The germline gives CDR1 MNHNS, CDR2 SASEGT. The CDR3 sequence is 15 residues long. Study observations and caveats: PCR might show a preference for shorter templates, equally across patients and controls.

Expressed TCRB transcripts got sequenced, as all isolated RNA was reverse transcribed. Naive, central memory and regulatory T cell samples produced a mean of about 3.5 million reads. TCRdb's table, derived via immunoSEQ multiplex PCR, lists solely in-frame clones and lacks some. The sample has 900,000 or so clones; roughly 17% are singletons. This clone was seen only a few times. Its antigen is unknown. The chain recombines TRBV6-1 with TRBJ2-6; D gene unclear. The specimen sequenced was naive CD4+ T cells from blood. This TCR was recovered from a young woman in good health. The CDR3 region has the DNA TGTGCCAGCAGACATCTCCTCTCTGGGGCCAACGTCCTGACTTTC. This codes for CASRHLLSGANVLTF.